This TCR beta chain stems from a study of identifying expanded T cells in peripheral blood. Study-level findings and limits: Variance in clone template counts between roughly two-week samples significantly increased with total template count across all healthy donors.

The CDR3 spans 15 residues. In germline, CDR1 is MNHEY, CDR2 SVGAGI. Trimming removed 6 bases from V and 4 bases from J; junction bases left unmatched: 11. Profiled with immunoSEQ multiplex PCR; TCRdb holds only in-frame clones, not every one. The sample shows 70,000 to 100,000 clones, around nine tenths of them seen only once. In regard to this clone: The antigen is undetermined.

Sequenced sample: blood. The chain has TRBV6-5 and TRBJ2-7; 8 bases match TRBD1. This TCR came from a person between 18 and 70 years old in good health. The CDR3 DNA reads TGTGCCAGCAGAGGTTCCGGGACAGGAATTTACGAGCAGTACTTC. This sequence encodes CASRGSGTGIYEQYF.